What follows is one T cell receptor beta chain and its context. These data originate in a study of blood T cell repertoires in COVID-19. Across the whole study: PBMCs, B-cell-depleted T cells, or T cells were the source of the cDNA or gDNA that made up the material.

Using immunoSEQ multiplex PCR, the repertoire was profiled, and TCRdb retains in-frame clones only, with some absent. Here the sample spans 14,000 to 15,000 clones, about 90% being singletons. This CDR3 spans 15 amino acids. Trimming removed 1 base from V and 3 bases from J, with 9 bases in between. Germline CDR1 is LNHNV and CDR2 is YYDKDF (reference sequence). Sequenced sample: peripheral blood. This clonotype was sampled from a human donor in a cohort sampled during active COVID-19. V gene TRBV15 combines with J gene TRBJ1-4, with D uncertain. CDR3 DNA: TGTGCCACCAGCAGAGTATACGGTTCTAATGAAAAACTGTTTTTT. Translated, it gives CATSRVYGSNEKLFF.